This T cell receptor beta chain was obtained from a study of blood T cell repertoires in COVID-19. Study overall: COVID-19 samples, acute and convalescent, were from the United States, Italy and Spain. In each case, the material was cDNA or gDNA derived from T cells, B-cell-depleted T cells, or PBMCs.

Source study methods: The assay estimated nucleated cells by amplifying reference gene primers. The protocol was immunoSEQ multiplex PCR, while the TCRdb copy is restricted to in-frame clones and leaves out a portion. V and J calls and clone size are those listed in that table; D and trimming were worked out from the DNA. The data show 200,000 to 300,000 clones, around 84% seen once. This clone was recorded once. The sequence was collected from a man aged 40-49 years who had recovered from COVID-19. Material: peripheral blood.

The chain's CDR3 is CASSPGSQLGYNEQFF. For the CDR3, the DNA is TGTGCCAGCAGCCCTGGGAGCCAGTTGGGATACAATGAGCAGTTCTTC. The gene calls are TRBV7-8 and TRBJ2-1; TRBD2 is a possible D gene (5 bases). Germline CDR1 and CDR2: SGHVS and FQNEAQ. CDR3 length equals 16 residues. The V gene lost 5 bases and the J gene lost 4 bases, with 18 bases spanning the gap.